The clone carrying this TCR beta chain was detected many times. What it binds is not known. The V end lost 3 bases, the J end lost 0 bases, and 7 bases lay between the germline ends. CDR1 SGHVS and CDR2 FQNEAQ come from the germline V gene. The length of the CDR3 is 14 residues. This record belongs to a study of T cell repertoires in cytomegalovirus infection. TCRdb used MiXCR to reprocess the reads, holding one entry per CDR3 protein. This sample has about 120,000 distinct CDR3 sequences, with over 25% found just once. Material: CD8+ T cells from cultured PBMCs, obtained from culture after CMV antigen stimulation. This sequence joins TRBV7-8 and TRBJ2-3; weak D call: TRBD1 (5 bases). This TCR was sampled from a human donor in good health (CMV status not recorded). Some clones in this sample may be carry-over from other donors' samples. The CDR3 region has the DNA TGTGCCAGCAGCTTTCAGGGAAGCACAGATACGCAGTATTTT. Translating it yields CASSFQGSTDTQYF.